The 24 T cell receptor beta chains below come from one sample, sequenced in a study of cytomegalovirus exposure and HLA in healthy donors. PCR used 60 Vbeta primers and 13 Jbeta primers. The method was immunoSEQ multiplex PCR; TCRdb's version includes in-frame clones alone and lacks a portion of them. The sample consists of about 130,000 clones, 79% of them appearing once. Sequencing was carried out using PBMCs. These receptors were collected from a man between 18 and 29 years old in good health and CMV-seronegative.

V is TRBV7-9 and J is TRBJ1-1, with 7 bases matching TRBD1. Germline CDR1 is SEHNR and CDR2 is FQNEAQ (reference sequence). V gave up 1 base and J gave up 5 bases; unmatched junction bases: 4. The CDR3 contains 14 residues. In nucleotides, the CDR3 is TGTGCCAGCAGCTTAGGTGACAGGGCGACTGAAGCTTTCTTT. Translation gives CASSLGDRATEAFF.

V and J are TRBV28 and TRBJ2-3; 7 bases match TRBD2. CDR3 size: 15 residues. After removal of 4 bases from V and 2 bases from J, the junction contained 6 bases not matched to a gene. Germline V lookup: CDR1 MDHEN, CDR2 SYDVKM. CDR3 residues: CASSSGAGFTDTQYF. CDR3 in DNA: TGTGCCAGCAGTTCGGGAGCGGGGTTCACAGATACGCAGTATTTT.

This clone was seen a few times. The chain employs TRBV10-3 and TRBJ2-5; 7 bases map to TRBD2. Germline trimming cut 7 bases from V and 5 bases from J; bases unmatched to any gene: 10. Germline-derived CDR1 and CDR2 are ENHRY and SYGVKD. This CDR3 comprises 14 residues. In nucleotides, the CDR3 is TGTGCCATCACAAAGGGAGGGGTAGGGGAGACCCAGTACTTC. Its protein product is CAITKGGVGETQYF.

The rearrangement links TRBV19 to TRBJ2-7, with TRBD1 identical over 9 bases. The CDR3 is 15 residues long. The V gene's germline CDR1 is LNHDA and CDR2 SQIVND (reference sequence). J was trimmed by 3 bases and V by 5 bases; bases with no gene match: 8. CDR3 loop: CASSVVGTGNYEQYF. CDR3 in DNA: TGTGCCAGTAGTGTGGTTGGGACAGGGAACTACGAGCAGTACTTC. The full variable domain, in which reference TRBV19 and TRBJ2-7 provide the parts outside the CDR3, is DGGITQSPKYLFRKEGQNVTLSCEQNLNHDAMYWYRQDPGQGLRLIYYSQIVNDFQKGDIAEGYSVSREKKESFPLTVTSAQKNPTAFYLCASSVVGTGNYEQYFGPGTRLTVT.

The genes are TRBV10-1 and TRBJ2-1, with D possibly matching TRBD2 (6 bases). The CDR3 has 15 amino acids. Germline V gives CDR1 WNHNN, CDR2 SYGVQD (reference sequence). V gave up 5 bases and J gave up 5 bases, with 16 bases separating them. CDR3: CASSSRDLHDNEQFF. CDR3 coding DNA: TGCGCCAGCAGTAGCCGGGACTTGCACGACAATGAGCAGTTCTTC.

The V and J genes are TRBV29-1 and TRBJ1-2; D is ambiguous. V was pared by 6 bases and J by 7 bases, with 15 bases between. This CDR3 spans 12 amino acids. Germline-derived CDR1 and CDR2 are SQVTM and ANQGSEA. In nucleotides, the CDR3 is TGCAGCGTGATAGGGTGGGGAGGTGGCTACACCTTC. It codes for CSVIGWGGGYTF.

V is TRBV19 and J is TRBJ2-3; 12 bases line up with TRBD2. V shed 7 bases and J 1 base; nucleotides not matched to a gene: 6. The CDR3 spans 16 residues. Germline lookup yields CDR1 LNHDA and CDR2 SQIVND (reference sequence). Written as DNA, the CDR3 is TGTGCCAGTATATCCAGACTAGCGGGAGGCACAGATACGCAGTATTTT. Its protein is CASISRLAGGTDTQYF.

The V and J genes are TRBV4-3 and TRBJ2-1; unclear D gene. The CDR3 covers 12 residues. Germline V CDR1 and CDR2: LGHNA, YSLEER. V lost 1 base, J lost 6 bases, and 4 bases lay in between. The CDR3 nucleotides read TGCGCCAGCAGCCAAGGAGGCAATGAGCAGTTCTTC. Translated: CASSQGGNEQFF.

This clone was detected a few times. This chain connects TRBV4-1 to TRBJ2-2, with D possibly matching TRBD1 (6 bases). The CDR3 is made up of 15 amino acids. V was shortened by 5 bases and J by 7 bases, with 17 bases between the two germline ends. Germline V gene data show CDR1 as MGHRA and CDR2 as YSYEKL. DNA of the CDR3: TGCGCCAGCAGCGAACAACAGGGATTGGGCGGGGAGCTGTTTTTT. Residues: CASSEQQGLGGELFF.

The chain combines TRBV19 with TRBJ2-1; 10 positions match TRBD2. CDR3 length equals 14 residues. The V gene's germline CDR1 is LNHDA and CDR2 SQIVND (reference sequence). Germline trimming cut 3 bases from V and 8 bases from J; bases unmatched to any gene: 4. The CDR3 region has the DNA TGTGCCAGTAGTATCGCTAGCGGGAGTCATGAGCAGTTCTTC. It specifies CASSIASGSHEQFF.

The V gene is TRBV9, the J gene TRBJ1-1; no definite D call. Germline assignment: CDR1 SGDLS and CDR2 YYNGEE. V shed 0 bases and J shed 1 base, with 16 bases lying between them. CDR3 length: 17 residues. The CDR3, as DNA: TGTGCCAGCAGCGTAGGCCCTCTCGAAACAGCGAACACTGAAGCTTTCTTT. This gives the protein CASSVGPLETANTEAFF.

The V call is TRBV5-1, the J call TRBJ1-4; D gene unclear. CDR1 is SGHRS and CDR2 is YFSETQ in the germline V gene. The CDR3 has 11 amino acids. Trimming removed 4 bases at V and 8 bases at J, with 6 bases between. CDR3 protein: CASSSEEKLFF. The DNA of the CDR3 is TGCGCCAGCAGCAGTGAGGAAAAACTGTTTTTT.

The rearrangement uses TRBV19 and TRBJ1-3, with D uncertain. V was pared by 5 bases and J by 4 bases, with 9 bases between. Germline V gene lookup returns CDR1 LNHDA and CDR2 SQIVND (reference sequence). The CDR3 loop spans 13 amino acids. In DNA, the CDR3 is TGTGCCAGTAGTCCAGATCCAGGAAACACCATATATTTT. Translating it yields CASSPDPGNTIYF. Full variable domain (rest looked up from reference TRBV19 and TRBJ1-3): DGGITQSPKYLFRKEGQNVTLSCEQNLNHDAMYWYRQDPGQGLRLIYYSQIVNDFQKGDIAEGYSVSREKKESFPLTVTSAQKNPTAFYLCASSPDPGNTIYFGEGSWLTVV.

The rearrangement joins TRBV11-2 to TRBJ2-7; 10 nucleotides align to TRBD2. V gave up 3 bases and J gave up 3 bases; unmatched junction bases: 5. This CDR3 comprises 15 residues. The V gene's germline CDR1 is SGHAT and CDR2 FQNNGV. As DNA, the CDR3 is TGTGCCAGCAGCTTGCGGACTAGCGGAGACTACGAGCAGTACGTC. Protein: CASSLRTSGDYEQYV.

This clone was detected once. The CDR3 nucleotides are TGTGCCAGCAGGCGCGTCACAGATACGCAGTATTTT. This encodes CASRRVTDTQYF. The rearrangement links TRBV11-2 to TRBJ2-3; no definite D call. This CDR3 has 12 residues. V gave up 6 bases and J gave up 2 bases, with 6 bases separating them. Looked up from germline, CDR1 is SGHAT and CDR2 is FQNNGV.

Here the CDR3 reads CASSLRGQGTEAFF. The CDR3 DNA follows: TGTGCCAGCAGTTTAAGAGGACAGGGGACTGAAGCTTTCTTT. The chain couples TRBV28 to TRBJ1-1; 9 positions match TRBD1. Germline CDR1 is MDHEN and CDR2 is SYDVKM. The CDR3 consists of 14 residues. The V gene end was trimmed by 2 bases and the J gene end by 5 bases; junction bases not matched to a gene: 3.

The V and J genes are TRBV6-1 and TRBJ2-7; 11 bases align to TRBD2. Trimming removed 6 bases from V and 2 bases from J; junction bases left unmatched: 3. This CDR3 is built from 14 residues. In germline, CDR1 is MNHNS, CDR2 SASEGT. Here the CDR3 reads CASRVAGGPYEQYV. CDR3 nucleotide sequence: TGTGCCAGCAGGGTAGCGGGAGGGCCCTACGAGCAGTACGTC.

This CDR3 reads CANQGLSSPLHF. The CDR3 coding sequence is TGTGCGAATCAGGGCTTAAGTTCACCCCTCCACTTT. The J gene is TRBJ1-6, the V gene TRBV6-6, with D possibly TRBD1 on 5 matching bases. The CDR3 totals 12 residues. Germline V gene lookup returns CDR1 MNHNY and CDR2 SVGAGI (reference sequence).

The V and J genes are TRBV30 and TRBJ2-4; D ambiguous. This CDR3 contains 14 residues. Deletions cut 2 bases from V and 3 bases from J, with 11 bases between. CDR1 GTSNPN and CDR2 SVGIG come from the germline V gene (reference sequence). CDR3 residues: CAWSIQGGKNIQYF. The CDR3 nucleotides are TGTGCCTGGAGTATTCAAGGCGGCAAAAACATTCAGTACTTC.

V is TRBV7-2 and J is TRBJ1-3, with D unclear. This CDR3 has 14 residues. Looked up from germline, CDR1 is SGHTA and CDR2 is FQGNSA. Trimming cost V 1 base and J 2 bases, with 6 bases left between them. The CDR3 reads CASSLGETGNTIYF. In DNA, the CDR3 is TGTGCCAGCAGCTTAGGGGAGACTGGAAACACCATATATTTT.

The chain employs TRBV27 and TRBJ1-2; D is unresolved. Germline CDR1 MNHEY, CDR2 SMNVEV (reference sequence). The V and J ends lost 0 bases and 8 bases respectively, with 13 bases between them. The CDR3 is 14 residues long. This chain's CDR3 is CASSLSPVFRGYTF. The CDR3 bases are TGTGCCAGCAGTTTATCCCCTGTCTTCCGGGGCTACACCTTC.

V gene TRBV9 combines with J gene TRBJ2-7, with D perhaps TRBD1 (6 bases). The CDR3 is 14 amino acids. V was shortened by 4 bases and J by 3 bases, with 14 bases between the two germline ends. The V gene's germline CDR1 is SGDLS and CDR2 YYNGEE. This CDR3 reads CASSRNREIYEQYV. CDR3 nucleotide sequence: TGTGCCAGCAGCCGAAACAGGGAAATCTACGAGCAGTACGTC.

The chain has TRBV2 and TRBJ2-1, with 7 bases lining up with TRBD2. The V segment lost 4 bases and the J segment 6 bases; nucleotides outside the gene matches: 9. The V gene's germline CDR1 is SNHLY and CDR2 FYNNEI. The CDR3 totals 15 residues. CDR3 DNA sequence: TGTGCCAGCAGTGTGCGGGAGTGGGCCACCAATGAGCAGTTCTTC. Protein sequence: CASSVREWATNEQFF.

V usage is TRBV7-3 and J usage is TRBJ2-1; D possibly corresponds to TRBD1 (7 bases). V was shortened by 0 bases and J by 10 bases, with 16 bases between the two germline ends. Germline V gene lookup returns CDR1 SGHTA and CDR2 FQGTGA. CDR3 size: 15 residues. The CDR3 here is CASSLTKEGASEQFF. CDR3 DNA: TGTGCCAGCAGCTTAACGAAGGAGGGGGCATCCGAGCAGTTCTTC.